This paragraph covers one T cell receptor beta chain sequence. The antigen is unknown. The sort gate was single viable CD3+CD4+CD8-CD45RO+ cells for memory CD4+ T cells. Total CD4+ T cells were enriched by CD4 positive selection. Produced via immunoSEQ multiplex PCR; TCRdb's table is partial and in-frame only. The table shows over 65,000 clones, with 75% to 85% occurring only once. This CDR3 has 13 residues. Trimming shortened V by 1 base and J by 4 bases, and 7 bases separated the two germline ends. Looked up from germline, CDR1 is SGHAT and CDR2 is FQNNGV. The sample belongs to a study of memory CD4+ T cells and cytomegalovirus serostatus. Overall study context: Healthy Belgian adult donors included nine or ten CMV-positive and 24 CMV-negative people. Findings and limits, study-wide: Repertoires predicted CMV serostatus with median bootstrapped AUC of about 0.95. CD4+ memory repertoires contained about 40% of the roughly 160 reported CMV TCRbeta sequences.

V gene TRBV11-2 combines with J gene TRBJ2-5; D gene ambiguous. The origin of this receptor is an adult in good health and CMV-seropositive. Specimen: memory CD4+ T cells from blood. In DNA, the CDR3 is TGTGCCAGCAGCTTAGGTCCTAGAGAGACCCAGTACTTC. Amino acid sequence: CASSLGPRETQYF.